The 23 T cell receptor beta chains below all came from one sample that was sequenced in a study of blood T cell repertoires in COVID-19. Sequencing was performed with immunoSEQ multiplex PCR; in TCRdb, only in-frame clones are kept and a portion is missing. Of fewer than 450,000 clones detected, almost 90% appear once; the ten largest clones hold 7.3%. The sequenced material came from peripheral blood. The receptor set was obtained from a woman aged 70-85 years with COVID-19, enrolled during active disease.

V gene TRBV19 combines with J gene TRBJ1-5; maybe TRBD1 (5 bases). Between the trimmed V and J ends, which lost 2 bases and 1 base, there was a span of 12 bases. There are 16 residues in the CDR3. Germline values: CDR1 LNHDA, CDR2 SQIVND (reference sequence). CDR3: CASSISGGSSNQPQHF. The CDR3 DNA sequence: TGTGCCAGTAGTATATCCGGGGGTTCGAGCAATCAGCCCCAGCATTTT. The variable domain in full, completed from reference TRBV19 and TRBJ1-5, reads DGGITQSPKYLFRKEGQNVTLSCEQNLNHDAMYWYRQDPGQGLRLIYYSQIVNDFQKGDIAEGYSVSREKKESFPLTVTSAQKNPTAFYLCASSISGGSSNQPQHFGDGTRLSIL.

The chain employs TRBV9 and TRBJ1-1; TRBD1 matches at 7 bases. The CDR3 length is 15 residues. V gave up 3 bases and J gave up 3 bases; unmatched junction bases: 8. Germline V gene data show CDR1 as SGDLS and CDR2 as YYNGEE. Written as DNA, the CDR3 is TGTGCCAGCAGCGCCCATCCGACAGGGTACACTGAAGCTTTCTTT. Its translation is CASSAHPTGYTEAFF. Full variable domain (missing parts from reference TRBV9 and TRBJ1-1): DSGVTQTPKHLITATGQRVTLRCSPRSGDLSVYWYQQSLDQGLQFLIQYYNGEERAKGNILERFSAQQFPDLHSELNLSSLELGDSALYFCASSAHPTGYTEAFFGQGTRLTVV.

The gene calls are TRBV12-3 or TRBV12-4 and TRBJ1-1; the D is unclear. The CDR3 is 12 residues long. V was trimmed by 6 bases and J by 1 base, leaving 6 bases between them. The CDR3 region is CASRWRNTEAFF. CDR3 bases: TGTGCCAGCAGATGGAGGAACACTGAAGCTTTCTTT.

There are many counts of this clone. The chain is built from TRBV2 and TRBJ1-5; the D gene is possibly TRBD1 (6 bases). V was cut by 1 base and J by 4 bases, with 8 bases left in between. Germline-derived CDR1 and CDR2 are SNHLY and FYNNEI. This CDR3 comprises 14 residues. This CDR3 is CASSEGTENQPQHF. The CDR3 region has the DNA TGTGCCAGCAGTGAAGGGACAGAGAATCAGCCCCAGCATTTT.

The chain links TRBV6-6 to TRBJ2-7, with a tentative D call TRBD2 (6 bases). The germline gives CDR1 MNHNY, CDR2 SVGAGI (reference sequence). The CDR3 sequence is 15 residues long. V was shortened by 2 bases and J by 5 bases, with 16 bases between the two germline ends. This chain's CDR3 is CASSYGAGFNHEQYF. CDR3 sequence (DNA): TGTGCCAGCAGTTACGGGGCGGGGTTTAACCACGAGCAGTACTTC.

The V gene is TRBV4-3, the J gene TRBJ1-6; 8 nucleotides line up with TRBD1. Trimming took 2 bases from V and 3 from J; bases not matched to a gene: 0. CDR1 and CDR2 (germline): LGHNA, YSLEER. The CDR3 length is 15 residues. The CDR3 coding sequence is TGCGCCAGCAGCCAAACAGGGGGCTATAATTCACCCCTCCACTTT. As protein: CASSQTGGYNSPLHF.

This chain's CDR3 is CSTWGQVYGYTF. CDR3 in DNA: TGCAGTACATGGGGACAGGTCTATGGCTACACCTTC. The chain carries TRBV29-1 and TRBJ1-2; 8 bases map to TRBD1. The CDR3 has 12 residues. CDR1 is SQVTM and CDR2 is ANQGSEA in the germline V gene.

The chain employs TRBV24-1 and TRBJ1-4; D remains ambiguous. V lost 3 bases to trimming and J lost 4 bases, with 14 bases between them. Germline-derived CDR1 and CDR2 are KGHDR and SFDVKD. The CDR3 sequence is 16 residues long. This CDR3 is CATSDAGEGGNEKLFF. The CDR3 nucleotides are TGTGCCACCAGTGATGCCGGGGAGGGAGGTAATGAAAAACTGTTTTTT.

The chain combines TRBV10-3 with TRBJ2-3, with a possible D match to TRBD2 (5 bases). In germline, CDR1 is ENHRY, CDR2 SYGVKD. Trimming left V 3 bases short and J 3 bases short, with 13 bases between. The CDR3 sequence is 15 residues long. The CDR3 DNA follows: TGTGCCATCAGTGACTGGAGCGGAACTACAGATACGCAGTATTTT. This translates into CAISDWSGTTDTQYF.

V is TRBV6-5 and J is TRBJ2-7; unclear D gene. The CDR3 extends over 15 amino acids. The germline CDR1 and CDR2 sequences are MNHEY and SVGAGI. The V gene lost 0 bases and the J gene lost 0 bases, with 9 bases spanning the gap. The CDR3 here is CASSYSSGGSYEQYF. For the CDR3, the DNA is TGTGCCAGCAGTTACTCTTCCGGTGGCTCCTACGAGCAGTACTTC.

The gene calls are TRBV5-8 and TRBJ2-1; maybe TRBD2 (5 bases). The CDR3 is 14 residues long. V was trimmed by 4 bases and J by 3 bases, leaving 11 bases between them. Germline V lookup: CDR1 SGHTS, CDR2 YDEGEE. As DNA, the CDR3 is TGTGCCAGCAGCCGGAGGCAAAACTACAATGAGCAGTTCTTC. Its protein is CASSRRQNYNEQFF.

The chain is built from TRBV27 and TRBJ1-2, with D tentatively TRBD1 (6 bases). In germline, CDR1 is MNHEY, CDR2 SMNVEV (reference sequence). The length of the CDR3 is 13 residues. V lost 4 bases and J lost 6, with 12 bases in between. In DNA form, the CDR3 reads TGTGCCAGCAGTTGGTCAGGGGAGAATGGCTACACCTTC. Protein: CASSWSGENGYTF.

This chain connects TRBV23-1 to TRBJ2-3, with TRBD1 matching 11 bases. TRBV23-1 is noted as an ORF with a role that remains uncertain. Trimming took 0 bases from V and 10 from J; bases not matched to a gene: 9. The CDR3 runs to 16 residues. This chain's CDR3 is CASSQSRDRGCRAQYF. The CDR3, as DNA: TGCGCCAGCAGTCAATCTCGGGACAGGGGGTGTCGGGCGCAGTATTTT.

The J gene is TRBJ1-2, the V gene TRBV10-3; D possibly corresponds to TRBD1 (6 bases). CDR3 length: 13 amino acids. The V and J ends lost 6 bases and 4 bases respectively, with 12 bases between them. The germline CDR1 and CDR2 sequences are ENHRY and SYGVKD. The CDR3 spells CAIRGGDPYGYTF. In nucleotides, the CDR3 is TGTGCCATCAGAGGGGGGGACCCCTATGGCTACACCTTC.

The CDR3 sequence: CASSFGGGEQYF. For the CDR3, the DNA is TGTGCCAGCAGCTTCGGGGGAGGCGAGCAGTACTTC. This rearrangement joins TRBV7-8 to TRBJ2-7, with D possibly matching TRBD2 (6 bases). Trimming removed 3 bases at V and 6 bases at J, with 9 bases between. The CDR3 is made up of 12 amino acids. From germline, CDR1 is SGHVS and CDR2 FQNEAQ. Variable domain in full (rest from reference TRBV7-8 and TRBJ2-7): GAGVSQSPRYKVAKRGQDVALRCDPISGHVSLFWYQQALGQGPEFLTYFQNEAQLDKSGLPSDRFFAERPEGSVSTLKIQRTQQEDSAVYLCASSFGGGEQYFGPGTRLTVT.

This chain uses TRBV11-2 with TRBJ1-2, with D tentatively TRBD1 (5 bases). The germline V gene encodes CDR1 SGHAT and CDR2 FQNNGV. CDR3 length: 15 residues. V lost 3 bases to trimming and J lost 7 bases, with 18 bases between them. The CDR3 region has the DNA TGTGCCAGCAGCTTGTCTACGGGGGAGGCAGTTGGCTACACCTTC. Translation: CASSLSTGEAVGYTF.

This chain links TRBV15 with TRBJ1-2, with TRBD1 matching 7 bases. The V segment lost 7 bases and the J segment 5 bases; nucleotides outside the gene matches: 10. Germline CDR1 reads LNHNV; CDR2 reads YYDKDF (reference sequence). The CDR3 consists of 14 residues. CDR3 nucleotides: TGTGCCACCACCCCCAGGGACAGTAGTTATGGCTACACCTTC. As protein: CATTPRDSSYGYTF.

This chain uses TRBV28 with TRBJ1-1; D not resolved. The V gene's germline CDR1 is MDHEN and CDR2 SYDVKM. V lost 2 bases and J 10 bases, leaving 17 bases between the germline ends. The CDR3 is 14 amino acids. CDR3 sequence (DNA): TGTGCCAGCAGTTTAAGTGATCGGGCGGCGGGAGCTTTCTTT. Its translation is CASSLSDRAAGAFF.

The chain carries TRBV25-1 and TRBJ1-6; tentatively, D is TRBD1 (5 bases). Looked up from germline, CDR1 is MGHDK and CDR2 is SYGVNS. V shed 0 bases and J shed 16 bases, with 10 bases lying between them. This CDR3 spans 12 amino acids. The CDR3 DNA is TGTGCCAGCAGTGAATATTTGGACATACTCCACTTT. Its protein product is CASSEYLDILHF.

The chain carries TRBV4-1 and TRBJ1-4; D is unresolved. The CDR3 is 16 residues long. Trimming left V 1 base short and J 4 bases short, with 13 bases between. Per the germline V gene, CDR1 is MGHRA and CDR2 is YSYEKL. The CDR3 region is CASSQVGPSGNEKLFF. CDR3 nucleotides: TGCGCCAGCAGCCAAGTTGGTCCCTCGGGTAATGAAAAACTGTTTTTT.

The chain's CDR3 is CASSDSGEKLFF. CDR3 sequence (DNA): TGTGCCAGCAGCGACAGCGGGGAAAAACTGTTTTTT. The chain joins TRBV28 to TRBJ1-4, with D tentatively TRBD1 (5 bases). CDR1 and CDR2 from the germline V gene are MDHEN and SYDVKM. This CDR3 is 12 amino acids long. Trimming took 6 bases from V and 8 from J, leaving 10 bases between them.

This chain joins TRBV10-3 and TRBJ2-7; 8 bases agree with TRBD1. The junction had 4 bases not matched to a gene; V was cut back by 3 bases and J by 0 bases. The CDR3 runs to 15 residues. The V gene's germline CDR1 is ENHRY and CDR2 SYGVKD. CDR3 coding DNA: TGTGCCATCAGTGATACGGACAGGGCCTCCTACGAGCAGTACTTC. Its protein is CAISDTDRASYEQYF.

The chain combines TRBV29-1 with TRBJ1-2; 7 bases are a match to TRBD1. V was pared by 3 bases and J by 7 bases, with 14 bases of the junction left unmatched. Per the germline V gene, CDR1 is SQVTM and CDR2 is ANQGSEA. This CDR3 comprises 15 residues. CDR3 bases: TGCAGCGTTGACCCACAGGGGCGCGCAGGTCTTGGCTACACCTTC. It yields the protein CSVDPQGRAGLGYTF.